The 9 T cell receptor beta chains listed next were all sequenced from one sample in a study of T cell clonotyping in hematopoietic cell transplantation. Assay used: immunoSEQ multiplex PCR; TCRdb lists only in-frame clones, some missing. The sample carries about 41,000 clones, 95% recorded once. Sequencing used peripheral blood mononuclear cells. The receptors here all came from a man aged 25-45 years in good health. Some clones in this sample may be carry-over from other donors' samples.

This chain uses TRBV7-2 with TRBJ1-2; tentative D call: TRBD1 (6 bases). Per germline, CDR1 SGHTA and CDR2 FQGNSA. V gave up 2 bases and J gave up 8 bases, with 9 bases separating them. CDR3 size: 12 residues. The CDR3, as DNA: TGTGCCAGCAGCTTAACGGGGGGCGGCTACACCTTC. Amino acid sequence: CASSLTGGGYTF.

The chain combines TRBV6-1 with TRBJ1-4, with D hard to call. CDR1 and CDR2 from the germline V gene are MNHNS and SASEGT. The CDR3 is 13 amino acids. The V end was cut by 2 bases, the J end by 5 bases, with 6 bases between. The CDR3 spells CASSERVNEKLFF. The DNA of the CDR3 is TGTGCCAGCAGTGAACGGGTGAATGAAAAACTGTTTTTT.

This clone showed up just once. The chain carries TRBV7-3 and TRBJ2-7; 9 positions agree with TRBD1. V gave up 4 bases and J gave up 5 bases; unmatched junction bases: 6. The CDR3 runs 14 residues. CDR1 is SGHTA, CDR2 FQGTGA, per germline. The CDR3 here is CASSSGTGLDEQYF. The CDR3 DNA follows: TGTGCCAGCAGCTCGGGGACAGGGTTAGACGAGCAGTACTTC.

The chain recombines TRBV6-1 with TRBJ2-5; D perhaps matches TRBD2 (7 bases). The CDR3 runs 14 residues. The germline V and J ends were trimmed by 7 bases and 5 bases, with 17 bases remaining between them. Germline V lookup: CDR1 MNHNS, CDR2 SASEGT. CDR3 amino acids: CASTLGGAQETQYF. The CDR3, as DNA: TGTGCCAGCACCTTAGGGGGGGCTCAGGAGACCCAGTACTTC.

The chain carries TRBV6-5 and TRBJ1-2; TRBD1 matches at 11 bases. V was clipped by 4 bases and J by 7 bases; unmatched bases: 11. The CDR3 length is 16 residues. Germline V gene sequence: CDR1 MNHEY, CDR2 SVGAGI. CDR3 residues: CASSSGQGAFTGGYTF. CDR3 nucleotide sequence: TGTGCCAGCAGTTCTGGACAGGGGGCATTCACTGGTGGCTACACCTTC.

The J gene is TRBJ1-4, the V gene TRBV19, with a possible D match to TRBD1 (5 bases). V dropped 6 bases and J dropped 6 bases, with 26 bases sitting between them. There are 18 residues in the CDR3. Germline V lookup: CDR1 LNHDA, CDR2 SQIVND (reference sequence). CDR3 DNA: TGTGCCAGTAGCGGATCGGTGCAACCCCCTACAGGACATGAAAAACTGTTTTTT. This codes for CASSGSVQPPTGHEKLFF.

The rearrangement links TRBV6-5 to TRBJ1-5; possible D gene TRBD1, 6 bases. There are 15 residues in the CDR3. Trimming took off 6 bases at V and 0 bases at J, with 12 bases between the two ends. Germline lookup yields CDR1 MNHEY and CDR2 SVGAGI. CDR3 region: CASSLGQYSNQPQHF. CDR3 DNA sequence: TGTGCCAGCAGCCTCGGACAGTATAGCAATCAGCCCCAGCATTTT.

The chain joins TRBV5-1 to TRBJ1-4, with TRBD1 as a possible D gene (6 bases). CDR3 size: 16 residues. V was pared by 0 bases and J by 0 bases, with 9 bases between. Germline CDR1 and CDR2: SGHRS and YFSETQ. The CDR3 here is CASSLGRQATNEKLFF. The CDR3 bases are TGCGCCAGCAGCTTGGGGAGACAGGCAACTAATGAAAAACTGTTTTTT.

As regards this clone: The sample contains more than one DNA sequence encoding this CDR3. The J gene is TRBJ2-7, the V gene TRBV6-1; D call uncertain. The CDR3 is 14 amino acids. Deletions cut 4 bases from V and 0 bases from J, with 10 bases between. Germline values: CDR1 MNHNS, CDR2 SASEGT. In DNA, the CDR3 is TGTGCCAGCAGTGGACTGGGCAGCTCCTACGAGCAGTACTTC. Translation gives CASSGLGSSYEQYF.